This T cell receptor (beta chain) originates from a study of T cell changes during pregnancy in multiple sclerosis. This CDR3 is 12 amino acids long. The germline gives CDR1 SGHRS, CDR2 YFSETQ. The V and J ends lost 4 bases and 4 bases respectively, with 8 bases between them. The assay was immunoSEQ multiplex PCR, and TCRdb's table has in-frame clones only and misses some. The sample lists 70,000 to 95,000 clones, about 88% occurring once. The material sequenced was peripheral blood, taken before pregnancy. This sequence originates from a female donor with multiple sclerosis, enrolled in a pregnancy study. This chain connects TRBV5-1 to TRBJ1-2; D ambiguous. The CDR3: CASSGGVYGYTF. CDR3 nucleotide sequence: TGCGCCAGCAGCGGAGGTGTCTATGGCTACACCTTC.